The clone carrying this TCR beta chain was seen only once. The antigen remains unidentified. This entry is derived from a study of cytomegalovirus exposure and HLA in healthy donors. Study-level findings and limits: Subsequent analysis found a tendency for first-cohort TCR clusters to co-occur within the 110 or so validation repertoires. Most TCR sequences were uncommon, yet certain public TCRs appeared in many donors.

The protocol was immunoSEQ multiplex PCR, while the TCRdb copy is restricted to in-frame clones and leaves out a portion. This table has over 200,000 clones, around 88% appearing once. The clonotype originates from a woman between 18 and 30 years old in good health and CMV-seronegative. The sequenced sample was PBMCs.

CDR3 DNA: TGCAGTGCTGAGTTTTTTGGCTACACCTTC. Translated, it gives CSAEFFGYTF. V and J are TRBV20-1 and TRBJ1-2; no reliable D call. Germline CDR1 reads DFQATT; CDR2 reads SNEGSKA (reference sequence). Trimming took 5 bases from V and 7 from J, leaving 8 bases between them. The CDR3 has 10 amino acids.